This T cell receptor beta chain appears in the sequencing data of a study of T cell repertoires in cytomegalovirus infection (dated by TCRdb to between 2018 and 2021). Study-level background: Because public TCR beta signatures pointed to carriage of CMV infection together with the matching HLA type, the HLA type of each donor mattered for the analysis. Results the study describes overall, beyond this receptor: The ex vivo response was dominated by HLA-C-restricted CMV-specific TCR beta clonotypes, and the single most frequent clonotype in two of eight donors was supplied by these HLA-C-restricted clonotypes. In both this cohort and an independent cohort of 350 or so donors, the cumulative frequency of public TCR beta family members distinguished carriers of CMV infection plus the relevant HLA type.

V loses 6 bases of germline sequence and J loses 3 bases, and the interval between the two ends is 17 bases. For CDR1 and CDR2, the germline V gene (reference sequence) lists SEHNR and FQNEAQ. From cysteine to phenylalanine, the CDR3 is 15 amino acids long. Only the CDR3 DNA is retained, 45 bases long and in frame from the first base. The reads were generated on an Illumina HiSeq 1500. The public reads were run again by TCRdb, first through fastp at Q25 and then through MiXCR, and only productive beta chains were kept. All rows with the same CDR3 protein become a single entry with the most common DNA and genes. Here the sample has under 50,000 distinct CDR3 sequences; approximately 20% occur a single time. The ten biggest clones cover roughly 18% of the sample. For this clonotype: Its antigen is still unknown. Within one base of it there is no much larger clone, and no base qualities were kept.

The clonotype was recovered from a human donor in good health (CMV status not recorded). Some clones in this sample may be carry-over from other donors' samples. The rearranged chain carries TRBV7-9 and TRBJ1-1; TRBD1 is a weak D gene call, 5 bases matching. Sequenced sample: PBMCs, sequenced either directly or after in vitro stimulation (not recorded which). The bases are TGTGCCAGCAGGGGGCTCCTACTAGGGGACACTGAAGCTTTCTTT. Translated, it reads CASRGLLLGDTEAFF.